This T cell receptor (beta chain) is drawn from a study of T cells in localized non-small cell lung cancer. General study findings and limits: Adjacent lung exhibited a median of 57 among the 100 most abundant tumor clones. Uninvolved adjacent lung had the highest recorded T cell clonality, with tumor below it. The tumor had only one region sequenced, so heterogeneity remains possible.

Profiling relied on immunoSEQ multiplex PCR, and the TCRdb table lists in-frame clones only, not all of them. The repertoire holds 31,000 or so clones, with over 75% as singletons. A remark on this clone: Antigen: not known.

The CDR3 is made up of 13 amino acids. J was trimmed by 4 bases and V by 6 bases; bases with no gene match: 5. CDR1 and CDR2 (germline): SGDLS, YYNGEE. This sequence originates from a male donor at least 60 years old with stage III squamous cell lung carcinoma. The rearrangement links TRBV9 to TRBJ1-2; 8 nucleotides match TRBD1. Source: peripheral blood, taken before any cancer treatment. For the CDR3, the DNA is TGTGCCAGCACCCGGACAGGGTCCTATGGCTACACCTTC. Its translation: CASTRTGSYGYTF.